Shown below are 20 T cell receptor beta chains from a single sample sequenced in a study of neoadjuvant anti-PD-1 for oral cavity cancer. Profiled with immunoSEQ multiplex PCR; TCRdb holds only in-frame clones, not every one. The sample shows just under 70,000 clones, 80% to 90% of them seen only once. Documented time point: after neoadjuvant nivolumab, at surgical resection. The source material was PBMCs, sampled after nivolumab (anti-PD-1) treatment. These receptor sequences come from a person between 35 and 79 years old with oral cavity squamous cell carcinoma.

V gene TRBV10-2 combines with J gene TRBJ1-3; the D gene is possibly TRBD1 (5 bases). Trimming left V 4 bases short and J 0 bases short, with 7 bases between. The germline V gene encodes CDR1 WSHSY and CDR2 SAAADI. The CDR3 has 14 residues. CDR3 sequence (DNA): TGCGCCAGCAGTGCCACAGGCTCTGGAAACACCATATATTTT. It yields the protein CASSATGSGNTIYF.

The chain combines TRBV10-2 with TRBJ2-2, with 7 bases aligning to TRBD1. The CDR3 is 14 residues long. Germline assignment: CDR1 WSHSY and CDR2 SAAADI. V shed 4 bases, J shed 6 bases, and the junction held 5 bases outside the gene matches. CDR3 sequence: CASSGQGDPGELFF. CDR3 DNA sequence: TGCGCCAGCAGTGGACAGGGCGATCCCGGGGAGCTGTTTTTT.

The DNA for the CDR3 is TGCGCCAGCAGCTTGCCTACAGATTATGGCTACACCTTC. Amino acids: CASSLPTDYGYTF. The gene calls are TRBV5-1 and TRBJ1-2; D gene uncertain. V was cut by 1 base and J by 5 bases, with 9 bases left in between. CDR3 size: 13 residues. Germline V gene data show CDR1 as SGHRS and CDR2 as YFSETQ.

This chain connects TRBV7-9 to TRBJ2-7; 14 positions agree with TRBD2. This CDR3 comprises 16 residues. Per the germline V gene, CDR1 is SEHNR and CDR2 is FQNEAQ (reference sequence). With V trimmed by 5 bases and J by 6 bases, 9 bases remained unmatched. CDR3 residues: CASSPASGLAGGEQYF. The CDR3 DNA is TGTGCCAGCAGCCCAGCCTCTGGACTAGCGGGAGGCGAGCAGTACTTC.

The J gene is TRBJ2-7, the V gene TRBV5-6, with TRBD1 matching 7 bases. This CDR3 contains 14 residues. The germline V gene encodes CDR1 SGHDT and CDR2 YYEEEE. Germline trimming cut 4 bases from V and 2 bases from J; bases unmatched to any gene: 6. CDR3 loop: CASSPQGLAYEQYF. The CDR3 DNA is TGTGCCAGCAGCCCACAGGGGCTCGCCTACGAGCAGTACTTC.

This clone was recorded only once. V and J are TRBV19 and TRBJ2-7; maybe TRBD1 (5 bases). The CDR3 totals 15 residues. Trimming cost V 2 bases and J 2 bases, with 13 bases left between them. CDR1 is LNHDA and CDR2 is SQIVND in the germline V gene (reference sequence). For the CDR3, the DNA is TGTGCCAGTAGTATAATCCAGGGTGGGGCCTACGAGCAGTACTTC. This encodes CASSIIQGGAYEQYF.

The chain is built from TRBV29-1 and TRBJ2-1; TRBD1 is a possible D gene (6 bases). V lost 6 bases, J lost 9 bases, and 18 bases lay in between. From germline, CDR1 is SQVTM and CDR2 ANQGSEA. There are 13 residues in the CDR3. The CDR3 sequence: CSVGKNRDGEQFF. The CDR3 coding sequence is TGCAGCGTCGGAAAGAACAGGGACGGTGAGCAGTTCTTC.

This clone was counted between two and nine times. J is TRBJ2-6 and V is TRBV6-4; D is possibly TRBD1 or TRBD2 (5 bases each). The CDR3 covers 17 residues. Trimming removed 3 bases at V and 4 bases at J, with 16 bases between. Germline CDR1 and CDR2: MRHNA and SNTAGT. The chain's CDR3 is CASSEDGTSGGANVLTF. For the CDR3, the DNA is TGTGCCAGCAGTGAGGACGGGACCTCGGGGGGGGCCAACGTCCTGACTTTC.

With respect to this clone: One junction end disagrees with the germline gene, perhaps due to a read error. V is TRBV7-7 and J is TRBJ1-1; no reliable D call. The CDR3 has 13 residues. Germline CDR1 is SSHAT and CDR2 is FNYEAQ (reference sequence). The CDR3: CASSLDVNTEAFF. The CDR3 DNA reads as TGTGCTAGCAGCTTAGACGTGAACACTGAAGCTTTCTTT.

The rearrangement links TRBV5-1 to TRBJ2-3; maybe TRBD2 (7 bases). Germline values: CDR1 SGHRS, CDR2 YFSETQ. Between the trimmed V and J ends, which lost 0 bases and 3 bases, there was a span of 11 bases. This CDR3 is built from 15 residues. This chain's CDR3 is CASSLGAGATDTQYF. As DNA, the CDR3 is TGCGCCAGCAGCTTGGGTGCGGGGGCAACAGATACGCAGTATTTT.

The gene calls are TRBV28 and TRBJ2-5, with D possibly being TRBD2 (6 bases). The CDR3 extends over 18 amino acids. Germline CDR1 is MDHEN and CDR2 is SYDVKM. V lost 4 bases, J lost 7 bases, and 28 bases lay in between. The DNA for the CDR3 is TGTGCCAGCAGTTCCCGGAACCTGGCAGCGGGCCCCACCAGGACCCAGTACTTC. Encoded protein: CASSSRNLAAGPTRTQYF.

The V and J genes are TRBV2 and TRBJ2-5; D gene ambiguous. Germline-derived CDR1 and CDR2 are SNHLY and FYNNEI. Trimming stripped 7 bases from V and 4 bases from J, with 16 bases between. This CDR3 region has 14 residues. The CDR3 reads CASTDFGALETQYF. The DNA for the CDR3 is TGTGCCAGCACCGACTTTGGCGCCCTAGAGACCCAGTACTTC.

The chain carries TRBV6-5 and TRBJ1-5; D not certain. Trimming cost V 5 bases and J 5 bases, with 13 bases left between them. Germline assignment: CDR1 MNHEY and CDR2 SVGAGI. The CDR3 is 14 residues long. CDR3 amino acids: CASSENSPHQPQHF. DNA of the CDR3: TGTGCCAGCAGTGAGAACAGCCCTCATCAGCCCCAGCATTTT.

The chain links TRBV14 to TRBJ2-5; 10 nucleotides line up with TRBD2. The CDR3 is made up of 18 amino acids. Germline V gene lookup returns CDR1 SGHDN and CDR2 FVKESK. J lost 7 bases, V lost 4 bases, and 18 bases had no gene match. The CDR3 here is CASSRTGLAGGSGGTQYF. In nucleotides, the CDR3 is TGTGCCAGCAGCCGAACGGGCTTAGCGGGAGGATCTGGGGGGACCCAGTACTTC.

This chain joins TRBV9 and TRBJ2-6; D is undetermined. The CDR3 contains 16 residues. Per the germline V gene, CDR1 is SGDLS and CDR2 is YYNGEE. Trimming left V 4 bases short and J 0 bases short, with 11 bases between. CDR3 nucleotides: TGTGCCAGCAGCCCGACGGTTTCCTCTGGGGCCAACGTCCTGACTTTC. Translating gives CASSPTVSSGANVLTF.

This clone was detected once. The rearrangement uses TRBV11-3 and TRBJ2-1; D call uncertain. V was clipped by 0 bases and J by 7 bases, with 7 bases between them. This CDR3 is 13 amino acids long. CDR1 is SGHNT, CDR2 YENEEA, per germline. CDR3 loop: CASSLDVKNEQFF. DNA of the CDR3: TGTGCCAGCAGCTTAGACGTTAAGAATGAGCAGTTCTTC.

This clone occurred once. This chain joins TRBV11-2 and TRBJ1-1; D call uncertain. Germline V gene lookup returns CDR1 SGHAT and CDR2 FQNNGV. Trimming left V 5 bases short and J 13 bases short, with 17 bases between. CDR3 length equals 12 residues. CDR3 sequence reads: CASSNPTTGSFF. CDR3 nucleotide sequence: TGTGCCAGCAGCAACCCCACGACGGGTAGTTTCTTT.

CDR3 in amino acids: CASRQTTAGMSTGELFF. CDR3 DNA sequence: TGTGCCAGCAGACAGACTACAGCGGGAATGAGCACCGGGGAGCTGTTTTTT. The chain uses TRBV11-2 and TRBJ2-2; 7 nucleotides line up with TRBD2. The germline V gene has CDR1 SGHAT and CDR2 FQNNGV. Trimming took 6 bases from V and 4 from J; bases not matched to a gene: 14. This CDR3 has 17 amino acids. The whole variable domain, filled in from reference TRBV11-2 and TRBJ2-2, reads EAGVAQSPRYKIIEKRQSVAFWCNPISGHATLYWYQQILGQGPKLLIQFQNNGVVDDSQLPKDRFSAERLKGVDSTLKIQPAKLEDSAVYLCASRQTTAGMSTGELFFGEGSRLTVL.

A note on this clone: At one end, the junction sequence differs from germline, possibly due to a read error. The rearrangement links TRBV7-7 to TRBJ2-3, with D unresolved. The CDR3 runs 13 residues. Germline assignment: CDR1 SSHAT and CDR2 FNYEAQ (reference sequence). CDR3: CASSPSLGDTQYF. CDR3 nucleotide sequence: TGTGCTAGCAGCCCCTCCCTTGGAGATACGCAGTATTTT.

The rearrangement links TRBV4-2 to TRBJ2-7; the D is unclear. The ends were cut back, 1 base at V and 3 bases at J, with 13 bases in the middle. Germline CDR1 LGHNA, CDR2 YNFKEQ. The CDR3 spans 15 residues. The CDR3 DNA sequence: TGTGCCAGCAGCCAAGGGCCCCAAGAAGGCTACGAGCAGTACTTC. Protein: CASSQGPQEGYEQYF.